The 28 T cell receptor beta chains in this list originate from one sample, sequenced in a study of breast tumors, draining lymph nodes, adjacent tissues. TCRdb recomputed calls from the multiplex PCR reads with MiXCR, one row per CDR3 protein. The sample lists about 20,000 distinct CDR3 sequences, 50% seen once, with roughly 8% in the top ten. The material sequenced was breast tumor tissue. The origin of the receptors is a female donor with breast cancer. Some clones in this sample may be carry-over from other donors' samples.

This clonotype was detected ten times or more. The chain employs TRBV12-3 or TRBV12-4 and TRBJ2-5; D unclear. V shed 3 bases and J shed 3 bases, with 8 bases lying between them. The CDR3 covers 13 residues. Written as DNA, the CDR3 is TGTGCCAGCAGTTTTGAAAATGAAGAGACCCAGTACTTC. It encodes CASSFENEETQYF.

This clonotype was seen many times. The chain uses TRBV6-2 or TRBV6-3 and TRBJ1-5, with D possibly matching TRBD1 (5 bases). The CDR3 runs 14 residues. Germline assignment: CDR1 MNHEY and CDR2 SVGEGT. The ends were cut back, 2 bases at V and 2 bases at J, with 7 bases in the middle. CDR3 region: CASSYGGGNQPQHF. The CDR3 nucleotides are TGTGCCAGCAGTTACGGAGGGGGCAATCAGCCCCAGCATTTT.

Many counts were recorded for this clonotype. This may arise from a read error, as a much more abundant clone is one base away. The chain uses TRBV14 and TRBJ1-2; D ambiguous. Germline loops: CDR1 SGHDN, CDR2 FVKESK. This CDR3 comprises 15 residues. CDR3 region: CASSQDRRGWDGSTF. DNA of the CDR3: TGTGCCAGCAGCCAAGATCGACGGGGTTGGGATGGCTCCACCTTC.

This clonotype came up once. The rearrangement joins TRBV18 to TRBJ2-7, with TRBD2 identical over 14 bases. The CDR3 has 16 residues. CDR1 and CDR2 from the germline V gene are KGHSH and LQKENI. J lost 2 bases, V lost 6 bases, and 6 bases had no gene match. The DNA for the CDR3 is TGTGCCAGCTCCCCCGGGACTAGCGGGGGAACCTACGAGCAGTACTTC. It translates to CASSPGTSGGTYEQYF.

This clonotype was counted ten times or more. This chain links TRBV5-5 with TRBJ2-6; 8 bases align to TRBD1. Germline values: CDR1 SGHKS, CDR2 YYEKEE (reference sequence). This CDR3 has 18 residues. V was clipped by 4 bases and J by 0 bases; unmatched bases: 9. The CDR3 here is CASSLWTGPPSGANVLTF. The CDR3 region has the DNA TGTGCCAGCAGCCTGTGGACAGGGCCCCCCTCTGGGGCCAACGTCCTGACTTTC.

This clonotype was counted many times. The gene calls are TRBV7-8 and TRBJ2-2, with D unresolved. The CDR3 runs to 16 residues. CDR1 and CDR2 (germline): SGHVS, FQNEAQ. Trimming took off 5 bases at V and 5 bases at J, with 18 bases between the two ends. The CDR3 nucleotides are TGTGCCAGCAGCCCCCGCCACTCCCCGCGGACCGGGGAGCTGTTTTTT. The encoded protein is CASSPRHSPRTGELFF.

A word on this clonotype: The DNA is left out, because the CDR3 cannot be placed on it with certainty; the CDR3 is given as TCRdb lists it. This rearrangement joins TRBV6-2 or TRBV6-3 to TRBJ1-6; the D call in the table, TRBD1, was not verified against the DNA. The length of the CDR3 is 23 amino acids, counting both ends. Germline V gene sequence: CDR1 MNHEY, CDR2 SVGEGT. The CDR3 sequence: CASSWRQHEQYFGPGDYNSPLHF.

V and J are TRBV20-1 and TRBJ1-6; 7 bases fit TRBD1. Germline V gene sequence: CDR1 DFQATT, CDR2 SNEGSKA (reference sequence). CDR3 size: 14 residues. Unmatched junction bases numbered 4, after V lost 1 base and J lost 7 bases. The CDR3 DNA is TGCAGTGCTAGAGTCGGGACAGTCAATTCACCCCTCCACTTT. This gives the protein CSARVGTVNSPLHF.

The genes are TRBV9 and TRBJ2-5; perhaps TRBD2 as D (6 bases). V was pared by 2 bases and J by 3 bases, with 11 bases between. The germline V gene encodes CDR1 SGDLS and CDR2 YYNGEE. The CDR3 contains 14 residues. CDR3 sequence: CASSVAGTEETQYF. For the CDR3, the DNA is TGTGCCAGCAGCGTTGCCGGGACTGAAGAGACCCAGTACTTC.

This chain uses TRBV5-1 with TRBJ2-3, with 13 bases matching TRBD2. The CDR3 totals 15 residues. Trimming took 4 bases from V and 6 from J; bases not matched to a gene: 5. Germline V CDR1 and CDR2: SGHRS, YFSETQ. Here the CDR3 DNA reads TGCGCCAGCAGCAAACTAGCGGGAGGGCCCGATACGCAGTATTTT. Translating it yields CASSKLAGGPDTQYF.

This chain links TRBV4-3 with TRBJ1-5, with no clear D. Germline V gene sequence: CDR1 LGHNA, CDR2 YSLEER. This CDR3 contains 17 residues. V dropped 4 bases and J dropped 0 bases, with 16 bases sitting between them. The CDR3 region is CASSPPNGELSNQPQHF. The CDR3 nucleotides read TGCGCCAGCAGCCCACCTAATGGGGAGCTTAGCAATCAGCCCCAGCATTTT.

The chain's CDR3 is CATSRDNSVRETQYF. CDR3 nucleotides: TGTGCCACCAGCAGAGATAATTCGGTCCGAGAGACCCAGTACTTC. The rearrangement joins TRBV15 to TRBJ2-5, with unresolved D. The CDR3 consists of 15 residues. The V gene's germline CDR1 is LNHNV and CDR2 YYDKDF (reference sequence). Trimming cost V 0 bases and J 4 bases, with 12 bases left between them.

This sequence joins TRBV20-1 and TRBJ2-1; weak D call: TRBD2 (5 bases). The CDR3 is 14 amino acids. CDR1 and CDR2 (germline): DFQATT, SNEGSKA (reference sequence). V dropped 7 bases and J dropped 5 bases, with 18 bases sitting between them. CDR3 nucleotides: TGCAGTGTCGCAGCTAGCTTTTTTAACAATGAGCAGTTCTTC. Translating it yields CSVAASFFNNEQFF.

A note on this clonotype: A read error may produce the germline difference seen at one junction end. This chain connects TRBV7-2 to TRBJ1-5, with D unresolved. CDR3 length: 15 amino acids. The germline CDR1 and CDR2 sequences are SGHTA and FQGNSA. The CDR3 bases are TGCGCCAGCAGCCCGGGCAGGCGAGGCAATCAGCCCCAGCATTTT. Protein product: CASSPGRRGNQPQHF.

The CDR3 DNA sequence: TGCAGTGCTAGAGTTCGGTCAGGGTGGGCCCACACAGATACGCAGTATTTT. Translated: CSARVRSGWAHTDTQYF. The chain carries TRBV20-1 and TRBJ2-3, with D possibly matching TRBD1 (5 bases). This CDR3 contains 17 residues. Trimming stripped 1 base from V and 2 bases from J, with 19 bases between. The germline gives CDR1 DFQATT, CDR2 SNEGSKA (reference sequence).

The chain is built from TRBV7-2 and TRBJ2-7; 11 bases are a match to TRBD2. J gave up 1 base and V 1 base, and 3 bases lay outside the gene matches. CDR3 length: 16 amino acids. CDR1 is SGHTA and CDR2 is FQGNSA in the germline V gene. The CDR3 is CASSLGGLAASYEQYF. The DNA of the CDR3 is TGTGCCAGCAGCTTAGGGGGACTAGCGGCTTCCTACGAGCAGTACTTC.

This clonotype has at least ten counts. This chain links TRBV5-4 with TRBJ2-1; no clear D gene. The V end lost 2 bases, the J end lost 6 bases, and 6 bases lay between the germline ends. Per germline, CDR1 SGHNT and CDR2 YYREEE (reference sequence). The CDR3 sequence is 12 residues long. This CDR3 reads CASSFGSNEQFF. The CDR3 DNA reads as TGTGCCAGCAGCTTCGGGTCCAATGAGCAGTTCTTC.

By proportion, this clonotype is medium-sized. The chain combines TRBV24-1 with TRBJ2-1; D is ambiguous. Per the germline V gene, CDR1 is KGHDR and CDR2 is SFDVKD. The CDR3 is 12 residues long. V lost 6 bases to trimming and J lost 6 bases, with 8 bases between them. CDR3 loop: CATSRSSNEQFF. The CDR3 nucleotides are TGTGCCACCAGTAGGAGTAGCAATGAGCAGTTCTTC.

By share, this clonotype ranks as large. This chain connects TRBV2 to TRBJ2-7, with D possibly matching TRBD1 (6 bases). The CDR3 length is 12 residues. Germline values: CDR1 SNHLY, CDR2 FYNNEI. Trimming pared 7 bases from V and 10 bases from J, leaving 17 bases between. In DNA, the CDR3 is TGTGCCAGCAAGGGGGAACTTGGAGTACAGTACTTC. Its protein is CASKGELGVQYF.

The J gene is TRBJ1-3, the V gene TRBV9; D is ambiguous. Germline V lookup: CDR1 SGDLS, CDR2 YYNGEE. This CDR3 has 15 amino acids. V dropped 0 bases and J dropped 0 bases, with 7 bases sitting between them. The CDR3 spells CASSVGIVSGNTIYF. The CDR3 DNA follows: TGTGCCAGCAGCGTAGGTATAGTCTCTGGAAACACCATATATTTT.

Of note for this clonotype: A read error may explain this, as a much larger clone is one base away. J is TRBJ2-5 and V is TRBV6-5; the D is unclear. Germline assignment: CDR1 MNHEY and CDR2 SVGAGI. The CDR3 has 14 amino acids. The CDR3 region is CASSHSGRVETQYF. As DNA, the CDR3 is TGTGCCAGCAGTCACTCAGGAAGGGTGGAGACCCAGTACTTC.

The sample holds many counts of this clonotype. This rearrangement joins TRBV6-5 to TRBJ1-3, with D possibly TRBD1 on 5 matching bases. The CDR3 length is 16 residues. Germline CDR1 MNHEY, CDR2 SVGAGI. The ends were cut back, 0 bases at V and 1 base at J, with 10 bases in the middle. The CDR3 nucleotides read TGTGCCAGCAGTTACTCGCAGGAGGGGTCTGGAAACACCATATATTTT. As protein: CASSYSQEGSGNTIYF.

This CDR3 reads CASGAGSGGQFF. The CDR3 nucleotides read TGTGCCAGCGGCGCAGGTTCGGGTGGGCAGTTCTTC. V gene TRBV7-9 combines with J gene TRBJ2-1; D remains unclear. There are 12 residues in the CDR3. The germline V gene has CDR1 SEHNR and CDR2 FQNEAQ (reference sequence). V lost 8 bases, J lost 12 bases, and 17 bases lay in between.

The rearrangement joins TRBV7-2 to TRBJ2-7; the match to TRBD2 covers 12 bases. Germline values: CDR1 SGHTA, CDR2 FQGNSA. The CDR3 has 15 amino acids. J lost 6 bases, V lost 4 bases, and 7 bases had no gene match. CDR3 bases: TGTGCCAGCAGCTCAGCTGGGACTAGCGGGCTCGAGCAGTACTTC. Translated: CASSSAGTSGLEQYF.

This clonotype appeared many times. A much larger clone lies a single base off, so this may be a read error. This chain connects TRBV5-6 to TRBJ2-6; 8 bases fit TRBD2. Per the germline V gene, CDR1 is SGHDT and CDR2 is YYEEEE. The CDR3 contains 16 residues. V shed 5 bases and J 3 bases; nucleotides not matched to a gene: 7. CDR3 protein: CASRRAGAGGANVLTF. As DNA, the CDR3 is TGTGCCAGCAGAAGAGCGGGAGCGGGTGGGGCCAACGTCCTGACTTTC.

Only one count was recorded for this clonotype. The chain links TRBV15 to TRBJ2-1; TRBD2 matches at 14 bases. Germline CDR1 and CDR2: LNHNV and YYDKDF (reference sequence). The CDR3 sequence is 19 residues long. The V gene end was trimmed by 0 bases and the J gene end by 1 base; junction bases not matched to a gene: 5. The CDR3 sequence: CATSRDGTSGSMSYNEQFF. For the CDR3, the DNA is TGTGCCACCAGCAGAGATGGGACTAGCGGGAGTATGTCCTACAATGAGCAGTTCTTC.

Details on this clonotype: The DNA is omitted, as the CDR3 cannot be located on it reliably, and the CDR3 follows TCRdb's listing. The chain's CDR3 is CASRETGFNEQFFGPGRVSGELFF. The chain couples TRBV2 to TRBJ2-2; no DNA check was done on the table's D call, TRBD1. Germline V gene data show CDR1 as SNHLY and CDR2 as FYNNEI. The CDR3 is 24 amino acids in total, end residues counted.

In its sample, this clonotype ranks as medium-sized. The V call is TRBV29-1, the J call TRBJ1-3; D ambiguous. Between the trimmed V and J ends, which lost 3 bases and 0 bases, there was a span of 3 bases. The CDR3 extends over 12 amino acids. From germline, CDR1 is SQVTM and CDR2 ANQGSEA. CDR3: CSVDGSGNTIYF. CDR3 DNA: TGCAGCGTTGATGGCTCTGGAAACACCATATATTTT.